The entry that follows covers one T cell receptor (beta chain) sequence. The target of this receptor is not known. Base quality data are lacking; no much larger clone is found one base away. This sample stems from a study of CD8 T cells in Susac syndrome (dated by TCRdb to the late 2010s). Notes on the research overall: The study used repertoire sequencing to test whether antigen drove CD8+ T cell activation and differentiation in Susac syndrome. Broad study findings and their caveats: The study acknowledged that relatively few individuals were included in the TCR sequencing and HLA analysis.

Peripheral blood CD8+ and CD4+ T cells from healthy donors, Susac syndrome patients and multiple sclerosis patients were profiled by high-throughput TCR beta sequencing. Multiple sclerosis controls were treatment-naive patients with stable or active relapsing-remitting disease fulfilling revised McDonald criteria. Bulk CD8+ and CD4+ T cells were purified by magnetic negative isolation, whereas CD8+ TEMRA cells were enriched by FACS. Blood was collected in EDTA tubes and processed within 24 hours, with PBMCs isolated through density gradient centrifugation. PBMCs destined for TCR sequencing were cryopreserved in liquid nitrogen and later thawed in a 37 °C water bath. Purity of sorted or isolated CD4+, CD8+ and CD8+ TEMRA cells was at least 90%. RNA was extracted with the RNeasy kit and roughly 0.45 to 1 ug was reverse transcribed using random hexamers. The immunoSEQ multiplex PCR assay, which covers 54 Vbeta and 13 Jbeta segments, was used to amplify TCR beta CDR3 regions. PCR amplification bias was corrected using a synthetic template baseline for primer optimization and computational correction. The original methods were these. Only productive sequences were kept, with reads annotated to V, D and J genes according to IMGT and analyzed in immunoSEQ Analyzer. Clonality was computed as one minus Shannon entropy normalized by log2 of the number of productive unique sequences. Public and private clones were assessed among the 100 most prevalent clones of each patient and control. Susac-specific clones were defined as absent from healthy and MS cohorts, around 1,000 published viral clones and other ImmuneACCESS disease sequences. Starting from the raw public reads, TCRdb applied fastp trimming at Q25, assembled clones with MiXCR and retained in-frame beta chains. For every CDR3 protein sequence, its rows merge into one entry that carries the most common genes and DNA. The V and J calls were determined by TCRdb, not by the authors. For this sample there are 200,000 to 250,000 distinct CDR3 sequences; just over 90% appear just once. Of the sample, 0.07% to 0.09% is held by the ten largest clones.

From a lookup of the germline V gene (reference sequence), CDR1 and CDR2 are DFQATT and SNEGSKA. Trimming removed 1 base from V and 7 bases from J; the gene matches leave 8 bases unexplained. CDR3 length: 14 amino acids, cysteine to phenylalanine. Only the CDR3 region is kept as DNA, spanning 42 bases read in frame from base 1. The sample comprised CD4+ T cells from PBMCs. Recombination joined TRBV20-1 with TRBJ1-2; 8 bases in the middle match TRBD1. This receptor was obtained from a human donor with multiple sclerosis. The encoded CDR3 is CSARVPDRESGYTF. At the DNA level, the sequence is TGCAGTGCTAGAGTGCCGGACAGGGAATCTGGCTACACCTTC.